The T cell receptor beta chain described here comes from a study of neurological immune-mediated disorders. Indicated time point: longitudinal time-point 1 (baseline). TCRdb re-analysed the 5' RACE reads in MiXCR, keeping a single row per CDR3 protein. This sample has tens of thousands of distinct CDR3 sequences, with over 8.5% found just once. Germline V gene lookup returns CDR1 SGHTA and CDR2 FQGNSA. This CDR3 comprises 13 residues. V lost 0 bases to trimming and J lost 5 bases, with 7 bases between them. This clonotype was counted at least ten times. The source material was PBMCs. The clonotype originates from a male donor with HTLV-1-associated myelopathy (HAM/TSP). This chain links TRBV7-2 with TRBJ2-5; D gene uncertain. CDR3 bases: TGTGCCAGCAGCTTAGCCAGGTTGGAGACCCAGTACTTC. Translating it yields CASSLARLETQYF.